Each of the 18 T cell receptor beta chains below was sequenced from the same sample in a study of vaccination effects on CD4 cells after COVID-19 (dated by TCRdb to between 2021 and 2024). Receptors were amplified or captured by the immunoSEQ multiplex PCR assay. TCRdb obtained this table from immuneACCESS and retained in-frame rearrangements with V and J assigned. These tables miss some clones; where compared with another copy, unresolved V genes account for less than half of the shortfall, and the remainder is unexplained. For this sample the table gives about 46,000 clones, of which around 80% were detected only once. The ten largest clones take up roughly 5.4% of the sample. After roughly 11 days of culture, CD4+ T cells were isolated with the EasySep CD4+ T cell isolation kit. Convalescent patients had PCR-confirmed SARS-CoV-2 infection between March and December 2020, before Alpha, Beta and Delta variants emerged in the United States. Participants received two doses of either the BNT162b2 or the mRNA-1273 mRNA SARS-CoV-2 vaccine.

Their target antigens are unknown. Source: CD4+ T cells from PBMCs cultured without peptide, taken after COVID-19 vaccination. The receptor set was obtained from a human donor who had a prior SARS-CoV-2 infection.

This rearrangement joins TRBV9 to TRBJ2-1; 9 bases line up with TRBD2. This CDR3 has 15 residues. The germline CDR1 and CDR2 sequences are SGDLS and YYNGEE. After removal of 0 bases from V and 2 bases from J, the junction contained 0 bases not matched to a gene. CDR3 nucleotides: TGTGCCAGCAGCGTAGGCGGGAGGGCCTACAATGAGCAGTTCTTC. Translated, it gives CASSVGGRAYNEQFF.

V usage is TRBV9 and J usage is TRBJ2-3, with a weak D call TRBD1 (9 bases). Germline values: CDR1 SGDLS, CDR2 YYNGEE. The V gene lost 4 bases and the J gene lost 2 bases, with 20 bases spanning the gap. CDR3 size: 17 residues. CDR3 sequence: CASSPRGGTGTTDTQYF. The DNA of the CDR3 is TGTGCCAGCAGCCCCCGGGGGGGGACAGGGACCACAGATACGCAGTATTTT.

This clone showed up just a few times. This rearrangement joins TRBV6-2 or TRBV6-3 to TRBJ2-7, with 12 bases matching TRBD2. The V and J ends lost 4 bases and 4 bases, in that order; junction bases with no gene match: 14. CDR1 is MNHEY and CDR2 is SVGEGT in the germline V gene. This CDR3 region has 18 residues. CDR3 loop: CASSSPSGRARIAYEQYF. The DNA for the CDR3 is TGTGCCAGCAGTTCACCTAGCGGGAGGGCCCGAATCGCTTACGAGCAGTACTTC.

The CDR3 sequence: CASSTWTGLNTEAFF. CDR3 DNA: TGTGCCAGCAGCACCTGGACAGGCTTGAACACTGAAGCTTTCTTT. This chain connects TRBV7-9 to TRBJ1-1; 7 bases line up with TRBD1. J lost 0 bases, V lost 5 bases, and 6 bases had no gene match. In germline, CDR1 is SEHNR, CDR2 FQNEAQ (reference sequence). The CDR3 runs 15 residues.

The rearrangement links TRBV6-5 to TRBJ1-1; D might be TRBD1 (6 bases). Trimming took 4 bases from V and 3 from J, leaving 15 bases between them. The CDR3 runs 15 residues. Germline assignment: CDR1 MNHEY and CDR2 SVGAGI. In DNA, the CDR3 is TGTGCCAGCAGTTCTAGGGGGGCCGGGGACACTGAAGCTTTCTTT. This codes for CASSSRGAGDTEAFF.

The genes are TRBV4-2 and TRBJ2-1, with 8 nucleotides matching TRBD2. The CDR3 runs 17 residues. V was clipped by 3 bases and J by 7 bases; unmatched bases: 14. CDR1 is LGHNA, CDR2 YNFKEQ, per germline. CDR3 sequence: CASSQSGVGREVNEQFF. In nucleotides, the CDR3 is TGTGCCAGCAGCCAGAGCGGGGTGGGGCGGGAGGTAAATGAGCAGTTCTTC.

The gene calls are TRBV4-3 and TRBJ2-2, with D perhaps assigned TRBD1 or TRBD2 (5 bases each). Germline V CDR1 and CDR2: LGHNA, YSLEER. The CDR3 contains 14 residues. The V end was cut by 3 bases, the J end by 2 bases, with 7 bases between. The CDR3 here is CASSHRDNTGELFF. The CDR3 DNA is TGCGCCAGCAGCCATAGGGACAACACCGGGGAGCTGTTTTTT.

The rearrangement links TRBV27 to TRBJ2-5; the D gene is possibly TRBD1 (6 bases). V lost 4 bases and J 1 base, leaving 19 bases between the germline ends. The germline CDR1 and CDR2 sequences are MNHEY and SMNVEV (reference sequence). This CDR3 has 17 residues. The CDR3 coding sequence is TGTGCCAGCAGTTCCGGCTCAGGGGCGCCTTCCCAAGAGACCCAGTACTTC. Translating it yields CASSSGSGAPSQETQYF.

This rearrangement joins TRBV11-2 to TRBJ1-1; D gene unclear. This CDR3 is built from 14 residues. Germline V gene lookup returns CDR1 SGHAT and CDR2 FQNNGV. Between the trimmed V and J ends, which lost 5 bases and 4 bases, there was a span of 14 bases. The CDR3 sequence: CASSADRVGTEAFF. The CDR3 DNA sequence: TGTGCCAGCAGCGCCGATAGGGTCGGCACTGAAGCTTTCTTT.

The chain combines TRBV3-1 (or the pseudogene TRBV3-2) with TRBJ1-2; D is ambiguous. The CDR3 has 14 amino acids. In germline, CDR1 is LGHDT, CDR2 YNNKEL (reference sequence). V was pared by 3 bases and J by 8 bases, with 16 bases between. DNA of the CDR3: TGTGCCAGCAGCCAGCGCTGGATAGGGATCGGCTACACCTTC. It is translated as CASSQRWIGIGYTF.

This chain connects TRBV10-3 to TRBJ2-1; D possibly matches TRBD1 or TRBD2 (6 bases each). Trimming removed 7 bases from V and 3 bases from J, with 13 bases in between. The CDR3 length is 14 residues. Germline CDR1 is ENHRY and CDR2 is SYGVKD. For the CDR3, the DNA is TGTGCCATCACCCGGGGGCTACACTACAATGAGCAGTTCTTC. This translates into CAITRGLHYNEQFF.

The chain recombines TRBV6-2 or TRBV6-3 with TRBJ2-7; the match to TRBD2 covers 16 bases. Trimming cost V 2 bases and J 6 bases; bases outside gene matches: 4. Germline values: CDR1 MNHEY, CDR2 SVGEGT. The CDR3 loop spans 16 amino acids. CDR3: CASSYMGLAGGSEQYF. CDR3 nucleotides: TGTGCCAGCAGTTACATGGGACTAGCGGGAGGGAGCGAGCAGTACTTC.

The chain carries TRBV29-1 and TRBJ1-1; TRBD1 matches at 9 bases. This CDR3 contains 16 residues. CDR1 is SQVTM and CDR2 is ANQGSEA in the germline V gene. With 7 bases clipped from V and 7 bases from J, the junction kept 19 bases outside the gene matches. In DNA, the CDR3 is TGCAGCGCCAACCGCCGGGACAGGGCTAACGGTGGTGAAGCTTTCTTT. Translating gives CSANRRDRANGGEAFF.

This clone was seen once. One end of the junction does not line up with germline, which may come from a read error. The genes are TRBV4-3 and TRBJ2-7; 8 bases are shared with TRBD2. This CDR3 region has 14 residues. CDR1 is LGHNA and CDR2 is YSLEER in the germline V gene. CDR3 loop: CASSQEIRRGGYVF. As DNA, the CDR3 is TGCGCCAGCAGCCAAGAAATTAGGCGCGGGGGGTATGTCTTC.

This chain uses TRBV15 with TRBJ1-1; D unclear. Germline-derived CDR1 and CDR2 are LNHNV and YYDKDF (reference sequence). The CDR3 runs 12 residues. V lost 1 base and J lost 10, with 10 bases in between. The CDR3 region has the DNA TGTGCCACCAGCAGAGCGGGTGGGTTAGCTTTCTTT. This gives the protein CATSRAGGLAFF.

This clone was seen a few times. This sequence joins TRBV20-1 and TRBJ2-1; D gene unclear. V gave up 2 bases and J gave up 8 bases, with 4 bases separating them. The CDR3 is 10 amino acids. Germline V gene lookup returns CDR1 DFQATT and CDR2 SNEGSKA (reference sequence). This chain's CDR3 is CSARSDEQFF. CDR3 in DNA: TGCAGTGCTAGATCCGATGAGCAGTTCTTC.

The chain's CDR3 is CASSQGLASGRDTQYF. The CDR3 nucleotides are TGCGCCAGCAGCCAAGGGTTGGCTAGCGGGAGAGATACGCAGTATTTT. The gene calls are TRBV4-3 and TRBJ2-3; 10 bases align to TRBD2. CDR3 length: 16 amino acids. J lost 5 bases, V lost 1 base, and 6 bases had no gene match. Germline CDR1 reads LGHNA; CDR2 reads YSLEER.

The chain has TRBV10-2 and TRBJ2-1; 10 bases are shared with TRBD2. The CDR3 length is 16 residues. The germline V gene encodes CDR1 WSHSY and CDR2 SAAADI. With 0 bases clipped from V and 7 bases from J, the junction kept 6 bases outside the gene matches. The CDR3 reads CASSESRLAGANEQFF. CDR3 sequence (DNA): TGCGCCAGCAGTGAGTCAAGGCTAGCGGGAGCAAATGAGCAGTTCTTC.